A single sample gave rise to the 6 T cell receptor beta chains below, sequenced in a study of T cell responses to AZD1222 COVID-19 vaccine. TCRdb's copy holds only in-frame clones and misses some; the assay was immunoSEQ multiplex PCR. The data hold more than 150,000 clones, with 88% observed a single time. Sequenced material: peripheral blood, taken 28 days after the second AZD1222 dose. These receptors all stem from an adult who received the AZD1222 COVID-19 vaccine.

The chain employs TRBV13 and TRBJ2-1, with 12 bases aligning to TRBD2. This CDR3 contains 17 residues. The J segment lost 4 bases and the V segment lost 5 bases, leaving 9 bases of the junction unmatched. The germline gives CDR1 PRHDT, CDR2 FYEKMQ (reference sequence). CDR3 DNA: TGTGCCAGCAGCCTAAACCTGGGACTAGCGGGTTACAATGAGCAGTTCTTC. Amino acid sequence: CASSLNLGLAGYNEQFF.

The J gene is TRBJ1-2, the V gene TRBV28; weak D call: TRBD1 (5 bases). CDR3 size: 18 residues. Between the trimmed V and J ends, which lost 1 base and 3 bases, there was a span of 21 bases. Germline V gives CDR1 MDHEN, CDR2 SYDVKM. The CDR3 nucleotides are TGTGCCAGCAGTTTATCACATGCCGGAGGGGAAGTGGACTATGGCTACACCTTC. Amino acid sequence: CASSLSHAGGEVDYGYTF.

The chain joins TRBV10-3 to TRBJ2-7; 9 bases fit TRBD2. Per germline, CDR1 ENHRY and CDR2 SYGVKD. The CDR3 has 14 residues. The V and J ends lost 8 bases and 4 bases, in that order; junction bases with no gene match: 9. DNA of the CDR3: TGTGCCATCGGTAGACTAGCGGAACCTTACGAGCAGTACTTC. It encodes CAIGRLAEPYEQYF.

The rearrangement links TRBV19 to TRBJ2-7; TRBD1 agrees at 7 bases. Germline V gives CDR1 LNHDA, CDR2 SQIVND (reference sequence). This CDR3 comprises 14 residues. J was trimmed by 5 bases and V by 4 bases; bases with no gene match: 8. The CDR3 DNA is TGTGCCAGTAGTACAGGACAGGTTTTCGACGAGCAGTACTTC. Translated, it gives CASSTGQVFDEQYF. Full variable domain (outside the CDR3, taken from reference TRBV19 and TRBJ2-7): DGGITQSPKYLFRKEGQNVTLSCEQNLNHDAMYWYRQDPGQGLRLIYYSQIVNDFQKGDIAEGYSVSREKKESFPLTVTSAQKNPTAFYLCASSTGQVFDEQYFGPGTRLTVT.

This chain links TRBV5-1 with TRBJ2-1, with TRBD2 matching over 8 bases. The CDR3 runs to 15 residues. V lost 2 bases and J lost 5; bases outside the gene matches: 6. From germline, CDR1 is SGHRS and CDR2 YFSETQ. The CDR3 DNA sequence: TGCGCCAGCAGCTTTTCAGCGGGAGCTAACAATGAGCAGTTCTTC. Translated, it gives CASSFSAGANNEQFF.

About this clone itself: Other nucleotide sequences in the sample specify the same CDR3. CDR3 in DNA: TGTGCCAGCGGTTCCTACGAGCAGTACTTC. Its protein product is CASGSYEQYF. The V gene is TRBV28, the J gene TRBJ2-7; D call uncertain. Germline assignment: CDR1 MDHEN and CDR2 SYDVKM. Trimming pared 8 bases from V and 1 base from J, leaving 3 bases between. The CDR3 consists of 10 residues.